The rows below give T cell receptor beta chains drawn from one sample of a study of T cell repertoires in cytomegalovirus infection. No cognate antigen is known for these TCRs. A single record per CDR3 protein comes from TCRdb applying MiXCR to the reads. The sample includes 50,000 to 55,000 distinct CDR3 sequences, 20% to 25% of them seen just once. Here the sequenced sample was CD8+ T cells from cultured PBMCs, taken from culture after CMV antigen stimulation. These receptors were obtained from a human donor in good health (CMV status not recorded). Some clones in this sample may be carry-over from other donors' samples. CDR3s include the opening cysteine and the closing phenylalanine or tryptophan. Fields, in order: V gene, J gene, CDR3 protein.

TRBV7-2	TRBJ1-6	CASSPGRLSSYNSPLHF
TRBV7-6	TRBJ2-5	CASSLGPNEKMGQETQYF
TRBV18	TRBJ2-7	CASSPLAVTASEQYF
TRBV7-2	TRBJ1-1	CASSPPGGSAEAFF
TRBV7-2	TRBJ2-5	CASSKGQGVALTQYF
TRBV7-2	TRBJ1-3	CATGGWEGNTIYF
TRBV7-3	TRBJ2-1	CASSLTTRGQYNEQFF
TRBV5-1	TRBJ1-1	CASSLLPGPNTEAFF
TRBV4-1	TRBJ2-1	CASSPGLAVYNEQFF
TRBV12-3/TRBV12-4	TRBJ1-5	CASSSGGAQPQHF
TRBV28	TRBJ2-3	CASSSPTSGISAATDTQYF
TRBV27	TRBJ2-7	CASSAGTGGLEQYF
TRBV12-3/TRBV12-4	TRBJ2-3	CASSPGGAGPLDTQYF
TRBV7-2	TRBJ1-2	CASSSPRDKVDYGYTF
TRBV7-2	TRBJ1-2	CASSAGQDYGYTF
TRBV7-8	TRBJ2-1	CASSLNRISSYNEQFF
TRBV19	TRBJ1-1	CASSMSQGEEAFF
TRBV9	TRBJ1-5	CASSVAEHQPQHF
TRBV7-3	TRBJ2-1	CASRADETNEQFF
TRBV7-8	TRBJ2-7	CASSLALDYEQYF